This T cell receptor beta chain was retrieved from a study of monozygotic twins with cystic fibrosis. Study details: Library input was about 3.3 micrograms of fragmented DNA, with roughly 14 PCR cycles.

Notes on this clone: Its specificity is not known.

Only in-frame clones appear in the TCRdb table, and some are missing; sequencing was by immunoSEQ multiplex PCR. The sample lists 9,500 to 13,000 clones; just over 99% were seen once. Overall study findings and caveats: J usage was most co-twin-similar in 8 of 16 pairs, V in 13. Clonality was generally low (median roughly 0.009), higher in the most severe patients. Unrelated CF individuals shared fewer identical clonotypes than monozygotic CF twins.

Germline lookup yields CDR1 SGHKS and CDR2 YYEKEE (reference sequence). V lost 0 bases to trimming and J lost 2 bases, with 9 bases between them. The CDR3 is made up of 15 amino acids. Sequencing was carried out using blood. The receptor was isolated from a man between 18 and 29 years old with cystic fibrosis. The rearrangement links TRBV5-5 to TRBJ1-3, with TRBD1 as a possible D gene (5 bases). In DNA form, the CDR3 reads TGTGCCAGCAGCTTGGTTGGGGGGACTGGAAACACCATATATTTT. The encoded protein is CASSLVGGTGNTIYF. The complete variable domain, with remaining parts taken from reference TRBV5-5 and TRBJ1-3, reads DAGVTQSPTHLIKTRGQQVTLRCSPISGHKSVSWYQQVLGQGPQFIFQYYEKEERGRGNFPDRFSARQFPNYSSELNVNALLLGDSALYLCASSLVGGTGNTIYFGEGSWLTVV.